This T cell receptor beta chain was retrieved from a study of blood T cell repertoires in COVID-19. The V and J ends lost 6 bases and 4 bases respectively, with 9 bases between them. The CDR3 has 13 amino acids. Per the germline V gene, CDR1 is MNHEY and CDR2 is SVGAGI. Patients in Seattle were enrolled during active infection, then followed longitudinally. The table came from immunoSEQ multiplex PCR; TCRdb's copy has only in-frame clones and leaves some out. The sample comprises about 250,000 clones, around 90% of which are singletons, and 0.83% rests with the top ten. This chain links TRBV6-5 with TRBJ2-2; TRBD1 is a possible D gene (5 bases). The sequence derives from a man aged 25 to 45 with COVID-19, enrolled during active disease. The specimen was peripheral blood. This chain's CDR3 is CASRNRPTGELFF. The DNA for the CDR3 is TGTGCCAGCAGAAACAGGCCCACCGGGGAGCTGTTTTTT.